This passage covers 19 T cell receptor beta chains from one sample sequenced in a study of CD8 T cells in ankylosing spondylitis (dated by TCRdb to the late 2010s). Receptor amplification or capture employed 5' RACE. The sample was run on an Illumina HiSeq 2500. TCRdb itself trimmed the public reads at Q25 with fastp, ran MiXCR and retained productive beta chains. Here each entry gathers all rows of one CDR3 protein and keeps the most common genes and DNA. Present in this sample are approximately 250,000 distinct CDR3 sequences, 20% to 30% of which were seen just once. The ten largest clones capture roughly 0.67% of the sample. The specimen was blood, either unsorted or a sorted T cell fraction (not recorded which). The source of these receptors is a male donor with ankylosing spondylitis or in good health (not recorded which).

This clonotype was detected many times. The chain joins TRBV12-3 or TRBV12-4 to TRBJ2-2, with 8 bases aligning to TRBD1. The V gene end was trimmed by 7 bases and the J gene end by 1 base; junction bases not matched to a gene: 5. This CDR3 has 15 residues. The CDR3 DNA reads TGTGCCAGCATCCGAGACAGGGGGAACACCGGGGAGCTGTTTTTT. This encodes CASIRDRGNTGELFF.

This clonotype was observed many times. J is TRBJ2-7 and V is TRBV20-1; D assignment may be TRBD1 or TRBD2 (5 bases each). V was trimmed by 6 bases and J by 8 bases, leaving 26 bases between them. Per the germline V gene, CDR1 is DFQATT and CDR2 is SNEGSKA (reference sequence). The CDR3 contains 15 residues. The chain's CDR3 is CSARPPRDVGPKQYF. As DNA, the CDR3 is TGCAGTGCGCGGCCACCCCGGGACGTAGGGCCTAAGCAGTACTTC.

The CDR3 loop reads CSARGQGGGDTEAFF. For the CDR3, the DNA is TGCAGTGCTAGAGGCCAAGGGGGTGGGGACACTGAAGCTTTCTTT. The genes are TRBV20-1 and TRBJ1-1; tentative D call: TRBD1 (6 bases). V lost 1 base, J lost 3 bases, and 15 bases lay in between. Germline lookup yields CDR1 DFQATT and CDR2 SNEGSKA (reference sequence). The CDR3 totals 15 residues.

In this sample, this clonotype turned up many times. J is TRBJ2-1 and V is TRBV12-3 or TRBV12-4; weak D call: TRBD2 (6 bases). The V and J ends lost 7 bases and 6 bases respectively, with 16 bases between them. This CDR3 is built from 14 residues. CDR3 loop: CASTKSRGTNEQFF. The CDR3 DNA follows: TGTGCCAGCACTAAGTCGCGGGGAACCAATGAGCAGTTCTTC.

Many counts were recorded for this clonotype. The V and J genes are TRBV11-2 and TRBJ2-7; 9 nucleotides agree with TRBD2. This CDR3 comprises 15 residues. V lost 4 bases, J lost 2 bases, and 6 bases stayed unmatched. Germline CDR1 is SGHAT and CDR2 is FQNNGV. DNA for the CDR3: TGTGCCAGCAGCTCGGTAGCGGGGGTAACCTACGAGCAGTACTTC. Translated: CASSSVAGVTYEQYF.

This clonotype was observed once. This chain joins TRBV19 and TRBJ2-5, with no clear D. The V gene's germline CDR1 is LNHDA and CDR2 SQIVND (reference sequence). Between the trimmed V and J ends, which lost 3 bases and 5 bases, there was a span of 13 bases. The CDR3 length is 14 residues. In DNA, the CDR3 is TGTGCCAGTAGTATCCCCGGGCTGGAGGAGACCCAGTACTTC. Amino acids: CASSIPGLEETQYF. The full variable domain, with the rest looked up from reference TRBV19 and TRBJ2-5, is DGGITQSPKYLFRKEGQNVTLSCEQNLNHDAMYWYRQDPGQGLRLIYYSQIVNDFQKGDIAEGYSVSREKKESFPLTVTSAQKNPTAFYLCASSIPGLEETQYFGPGTRLLVL.

This clonotype was detected only a few times. The chain employs TRBV5-1 and TRBJ2-5; 10 bases match TRBD2. Trimming cost V 2 bases and J 5 bases; bases outside gene matches: 6. CDR3 length: 15 residues. Germline assignment: CDR1 SGHRS and CDR2 YFSETQ. The CDR3 region is CASSFSGTSAETQYF. Written as DNA, the CDR3 is TGCGCCAGCAGCTTCTCCGGGACTAGCGCCGAGACCCAGTACTTC.

The rearrangement uses TRBV12-3 or TRBV12-4 and TRBJ2-1; D gene uncertain. Trimming took off 4 bases at V and 7 bases at J, with 8 bases between the two ends. This CDR3 is 12 amino acids long. The CDR3 nucleotides read TGTGCCAGCAGTTCGATCAGGAATGAGCAGTTCTTC. This encodes CASSSIRNEQFF.

Only a few counts were recorded for this clonotype. The V and J genes are TRBV6-1 and TRBJ1-1; D is possibly TRBD1 (6 bases). Trimming pared 6 bases from V and 0 bases from J, leaving 17 bases between. The CDR3 length is 16 residues. Per germline, CDR1 MNHNS and CDR2 SASEGT. CDR3 region: CASSSIPGAMNTEAFF. The CDR3, as DNA: TGTGCCAGCAGCTCTATCCCGGGGGCAATGAACACTGAAGCTTTCTTT.

This clonotype showed up many times. This sequence joins TRBV20-1 and TRBJ2-1, with 8 bases aligning to TRBD2. The J segment lost 10 bases and the V segment lost 1 base, leaving 6 bases of the junction unmatched. Germline values: CDR1 DFQATT, CDR2 SNEGSKA (reference sequence). This CDR3 has 13 amino acids. CDR3 sequence (DNA): TGCAGTGCTAGAGGGACTAGCATCCCGGAGCAGTTCTTC. This translates into CSARGTSIPEQFF.

The sample holds many counts of this clonotype. The chain is built from TRBV29-1 and TRBJ2-5, with a weak D call TRBD2 (5 bases). The CDR3 extends over 14 amino acids. Between the trimmed V and J ends, which lost 6 bases and 0 bases, there was a span of 14 bases. CDR1 SQVTM and CDR2 ANQGSEA come from the germline V gene. CDR3 DNA: TGCAGCGTCCTAATGGCAGCGGACCAAGAGACCCAGTACTTC. This translates into CSVLMAADQETQYF.

This chain uses TRBV20-1 with TRBJ2-1, with D possibly matching TRBD2 (6 bases). The CDR3 contains 12 residues. V shed 3 bases and J shed 10 bases, with 13 bases lying between them. Per germline, CDR1 DFQATT and CDR2 SNEGSKA (reference sequence). In nucleotides, the CDR3 is TGCAGTGCTAGGCCGGGGGTGAGGGAGCAGTTCTTC. Protein: CSARPGVREQFF.

This clonotype occurred many times. The chain combines TRBV20-1 with TRBJ2-7; D not certain. CDR3 length equals 14 residues. Trimming took off 3 bases at V and 7 bases at J, with 19 bases between the two ends. Per the germline V gene, CDR1 is DFQATT and CDR2 is SNEGSKA (reference sequence). CDR3 loop: CSARVGSTRGEQYF. In DNA, the CDR3 is TGCAGTGCTAGGGTGGGGTCCACACGTGGGGAGCAGTACTTC.

The chain joins TRBV7-9 to TRBJ1-6; D possibly corresponds to TRBD1 (6 bases). V shed 5 bases and J shed 7 bases, with 18 bases lying between them. The germline V gene encodes CDR1 SEHNR and CDR2 FQNEAQ (reference sequence). The CDR3 sequence is 16 residues long. In nucleotides, the CDR3 is TGTGCCAGCAGCCTCATCGGGGGGGGCACCAATTCACCCCTCCACTTT. It translates to CASSLIGGGTNSPLHF.

This clonotype was counted a few times. The chain uses TRBV29-1 and TRBJ1-2; possible D gene TRBD1, 5 bases. V was pared by 4 bases and J by 7 bases, with 13 bases between. CDR1 is SQVTM, CDR2 ANQGSEA, per germline. This CDR3 has 12 amino acids. The CDR3 reads CSVGRDLAGYTF. As DNA, the CDR3 is TGCAGCGTTGGACGGGACCTCGCTGGCTACACCTTC.

This clonotype was counted only a few times. The chain employs TRBV20-1 and TRBJ2-7, with 10 bases aligning to TRBD1. Germline CDR1 reads DFQATT; CDR2 reads SNEGSKA (reference sequence). V was pared by 3 bases and J by 2 bases, with 4 bases of the junction left unmatched. The length of the CDR3 is 14 residues. The CDR3 protein is CSARGDRGAYEQYF. In DNA form, the CDR3 reads TGCAGTGCTAGGGGGGACAGGGGCGCCTACGAGCAGTACTTC.

Ten or more counts support this clonotype. The chain joins TRBV29-1 to TRBJ2-7; TRBD2 matches at 9 bases. V shed 0 bases, J shed 7 bases, and the junction held 10 bases outside the gene matches. CDR1 SQVTM and CDR2 ANQGSEA come from the germline V gene. The CDR3 is made up of 15 amino acids. CDR3 residues: CSVEEGGGAEEEQYF. The CDR3 DNA follows: TGCAGCGTTGAAGAAGGCGGGGGGGCCGAGGAGGAGCAGTACTTC.

The chain combines TRBV20-1 with TRBJ2-5, with a weak D call TRBD1 (7 bases). With 6 bases removed from V and 7 bases from J, the gap between germline ends came to 12 bases. CDR3 length equals 11 residues. Germline CDR1 and CDR2: DFQATT and SNEGSKA (reference sequence). CDR3 sequence: CSAAQGGTQYF. CDR3 bases: TGCAGTGCCGCCCAGGGGGGGACCCAGTACTTC.

The chain carries TRBV5-4 and TRBJ2-3; D unresolved. In germline, CDR1 is SGHNT, CDR2 YYREEE (reference sequence). Trimming left V 4 bases short and J 2 bases short, with 20 bases between. The CDR3 runs to 17 residues. The CDR3 region is CASSRPSGDSITDTQYF. As DNA, the CDR3 is TGTGCCAGCAGCCGGCCATCCGGTGACTCAATCACAGATACGCAGTATTTT.